These T cell receptor beta chains were read from a single sample in a study of molecular identifiers for immune sequencing clone quantification. TCRdb itself ran the PCR reads through MiXCR, one entry per CDR3 protein. The sample contains 550,000 to 750,000 distinct CDR3 sequences, 15% to 20% of which appear only once. Material for sequencing was naive CD8+ T cells from blood, with Jurkat cell RNA spiked in. All receptors come from a human donor in good health. Some libraries in this study had Jurkat cell RNA spiked in. Each CDR3 is given with its conserved first and last residue. A D gene is named only where the DNA matches it firmly. Where a row states a size, it is once, few, many or the class of an expanded clone; other rows omit it.

clone size,J gene,D gene,V gene,CDR3 protein,CDR3 DNA
many,TRBJ2-3,-,TRBV2,CASNFETTTSTDTQYF,TGTGCCAGCAACTTCGAAACCACAACTAGCACAGATACGCAGTATTTT
many,TRBJ2-3,TRBD2,TRBV6-6,CARKTSCLADTQYF,TGTGCCAGAAAGACTAGCTGTCTGGCAGATACGCAGTATTTT
few,TRBJ2-2,-,TRBV6-2/TRBV6-3,CASSYWRRTGELFF,TGTGCCAGCAGTTACTGGCGGAGGACCGGGGAGCTGTTTTTT
many,TRBJ1-1,-,TRBV9,CASSAEPLSEAFF,TGTGCCAGCAGCGCCGAGCCGTTAAGCGAGGCTTTCTTT
few,TRBJ2-1,TRBD2,TRBV12-3/TRBV12-4,CASTPSGRANVGEQFF,TGTGCCAGCACCCCCAGCGGGAGGGCCAATGTTGGTGAGCAGTTCTTC
few,TRBJ2-1,-,TRBV20-1,CSAREARNLGNEQFF,TGCAGTGCTAGAGAAGCCCGAAACCTGGGCAATGAGCAGTTCTTC
many,TRBJ2-3,TRBD2,TRBV18,CASSLAGDTDTQYF,TGTGCCAGCTCCTTAGCGGGAGACACAGATACGCAGTATTTT
few,TRBJ2-7,-,TRBV27,CASRSETANYEQYF,TGTGCCAGCAGATCCGAGACAGCAAACTACGAGCAGTACTTC
-,TRBJ2-4,-,TRBV6-5,CASSYADGKNIQYF,TGTGCCAGCAGTTACGCGGACGGTAAAAACATTCAGTACTTC
few,TRBJ2-7,-,TRBV29-1,CSAVGVGQAYEQYF,TGCAGCGCCGTTGGGGTGGGACAAGCCTACGAGCAGTACTTC
many,TRBJ1-5,-,TRBV4-1,CASSPDRFHQPQHF,TGCGCCAGCAGCCCCGACAGATTCCATCAGCCCCAGCATTTT
-,TRBJ2-1,TRBD2,TRBV20-1,CSAVSPGTTYNEQFF,TGCAGTGCCGTTTCCCCCGGGACTACCTACAATGAGCAGTTCTTC
few,TRBJ2-1,TRBD1,TRBV27,CASSLSPWTGRGNNEQFF,TGTGCCAGCAGTTTGAGCCCCTGGACAGGTAGGGGAAACAATGAGCAGTTCTTC
many,TRBJ2-5,TRBD1,TRBV20-1,CSARTGWNF,TGCAGTGCCAGGACAGGATGGAACTTC
-,TRBJ1-3,-,TRBV7-8,CASSLFSPQTSGNTIYF,TGTGCCAGCAGCTTGTTTTCTCCGCAAACGAGTGGAAACACCATATATTTT
many,TRBJ2-1,-,TRBV2,CASSEISPNEQFF,TGTGCCAGCAGTGAAATTAGCCCGAATGAGCAGTTCTTC
-,TRBJ2-7,-,TRBV6-2/TRBV6-3,CASSYAVPPAEQYF,TGTGCCAGCAGCTACGCCGTTCCTCCCGCCGAGCAGTACTTC
many,TRBJ1-3,-,TRBV29-1,CSGLGDTIYF,TGCAGCGGGCTGGGAGACACCATATATTTT
few,TRBJ1-2,-,TRBV6-6,CASSYSMQGSYGYTF,TGTGCCAGCAGTTACTCGATGCAGGGAAGCTATGGCTACACCTTC
many,TRBJ2-3,TRBD2,TRBV3-1,CASSQLAGVLDTQYF,TGTGCCAGCAGCCAACTAGCGGGAGTATTAGATACGCAGTATTTT
many,TRBJ2-5,-,TRBV14,CASSHGQETQYF,TGTGCCAGCAGCCACGGCCAAGAGACCCAGTACTTC
many,TRBJ1-1,-,TRBV5-5,CASRFLTGTTEAFF,TGTGCCAGCAGGTTTCTAACAGGGACCACTGAAGCTTTCTTT
many,TRBJ2-7,TRBD1,TRBV20-1,CSADGTESYEQYF,TGCAGTGCAGACGGGACAGAGAGTTACGAGCAGTACTTC
many,TRBJ2-7,-,TRBV6-5,CASSYYQGPRSEQYF,TGTGCCAGCAGTTACTACCAGGGGCCTCGATCCGAGCAGTACTTC
-,TRBJ1-1,TRBD1,TRBV9,CASSVAGGTGPNTEAFF,TGTGCCAGCAGCGTAGCAGGTGGGACAGGTCCGAACACTGAAGCTTTCTTT
-,TRBJ2-7,-,TRBV3-1,CASSSLGDLSSYEQYF,TGTGCCAGCAGCTCCCTTGGGGACTTGAGCTCCTACGAGCAGTACTTC
-,TRBJ2-7,-,TRBV1,CTSSLPDRGRYEQHF,TGCACCAGCAGCCTTCCCGACAGGGGTAGGTACGAGCAGCACTTC
-,TRBJ2-2,-,TRBV6-5,CASSYFGVDTGELFF,TGTGCCAGCAGTTACTTCGGGGTGGACACCGGGGAGCTGTTTTTT
many,TRBJ2-2,-,TRBV5-6,CASSLVGSGELFF,TGTGCCAGCAGCTTGGTAGGTTCCGGGGAGCTGTTTTTT
many,TRBJ2-5,-,TRBV20-1,CSASFTGFEGETQYF,TGCAGTGCTAGCTTCACAGGCTTTGAGGGAGAGACCCAGTACTTC
many,TRBJ1-5,-,TRBV20-1,CSGVTEFNQPQHF,TGCAGTGGGGTTACAGAGTTCAATCAGCCCCAGCATTTT
few,TRBJ1-2,TRBD1,TRBV14,CASSKTGDGEYGYTF,TGTGCCAGCAGCAAAACAGGGGACGGTGAGTATGGCTACACCTTC
many,TRBJ2-7,-,TRBV9,CASSVGGAAPYEQYF,TGTGCCAGCAGCGTAGGAGGGGCGGCCCCCTACGAGCAGTACTTC
-,TRBJ1-1,-,TRBV7-9,CASSLPQPPGRNAEAFF,TGTGCCAGCAGCTTACCTCAGCCCCCCGGTCGGAACGCTGAAGCTTTCTTT
-,TRBJ2-7,TRBD2,TRBV2,CASDTSGLAGELYEQYF,TGTGCCAGCGACACGTCGGGACTAGCGGGAGAGTTATACGAGCAGTACTTC
many,TRBJ1-1,-,TRBV4-1,CASSHRDLGTEAFF,TGCGCCAGCAGCCACCGAGACTTGGGTACTGAAGCTTTCTTT
many,TRBJ2-7,TRBD1,TRBV13,CASSLLLSGADRAHEQYF,TGTGCCAGCAGCTTACTTCTAAGCGGAGCCGACAGGGCCCACGAGCAGTACTTC
-,TRBJ2-5,-,TRBV24-1,CAISTAGLGQETQYF,TGTGCCATCAGCACGGCAGGGCTAGGCCAAGAGACCCAGTACTTC
many,TRBJ2-7,-,TRBV28,CASSQEQTHNEQYF,TGTGCCAGCAGTCAGGAACAGACCCATAACGAGCAGTACTTC
many,TRBJ1-5,-,TRBV27,CASSLSGVGQPQHF,TGTGCCAGCAGTTTATCGGGGGTTGGTCAGCCCCAGCATTTT
few,TRBJ2-2,-,TRBV18,CASSPGFVELFF,TGTGCCAGCTCACCAGGGTTCGTGGAGCTGTTTTTT
many,TRBJ1-3,-,TRBV7-2,CASSPTGLRNTIYF,TGTGCCAGCAGCCCGACCGGTTTGAGAAACACCATATATTTT
-,TRBJ1-1,-,TRBV14,CASSQEKVSAEAFF,TGTGCCAGCAGCCAAGAAAAGGTTAGCGCTGAAGCTTTCTTT
few,TRBJ2-1,-,TRBV19,CASSLGGPFTYNEQFF,TGTGCCAGTAGTTTGGGTGGACCTTTTACCTACAATGAGCAGTTCTTC
many,TRBJ2-2,-,TRBV6-5,CASSYIGGAGELFF,TGTGCCAGCAGTTACATCGGAGGAGCCGGGGAGCTGTTTTTT
-,TRBJ2-1,-,TRBV11-2,CASSLAPAGNYEQFF,TGTGCCAGCAGCTTAGCGCCGGCCGGGAACTATGAGCAGTTCTTC
many,TRBJ1-5,-,TRBV20-1,CSGTPGANQPQHF,TGCAGTGGAACGCCGGGAGCAAATCAGCCCCAGCATTTT
-,TRBJ2-7,-,TRBV11-3,CASRDGAPGPYEQYF,TGTGCCAGCAGGGACGGGGCGCCCGGCCCCTACGAGCAGTACTTC
many,TRBJ2-4,-,TRBV12-3/TRBV12-4,CASSLGTLNIQYF,TGTGCCAGCAGTTTAGGGACTCTGAACATTCAGTACTTC
many,TRBJ1-5,-,TRBV15,CATSSSNQPQHF,TGTGCCACCAGCAGTAGCAATCAGCCCCAGCATTTT
many,TRBJ2-1,TRBD2,TRBV5-1,CASSLGLARIYNEQFF,TGCGCCAGCAGCCTGGGACTAGCGAGGATCTACAATGAGCAGTTCTTC
many,TRBJ1-2,-,TRBV21-1,CASSRDRCGYTF,TGTGCCAGCAGCAGGGACAGGTGTGGCTACACCTTC
many,TRBJ1-1,-,TRBV5-1,CASSYEGHMNTEAFF,TGCGCCAGCAGCTACGAGGGGCACATGAACACTGAAGCTTTCTTT
many,TRBJ2-2,-,TRBV29-1,CSVEIKGGLTTGELFF,TGCAGCGTTGAGATTAAGGGAGGCCTTACCACCGGGGAGCTGTTTTTT
many,TRBJ2-1,-,TRBV6-6,CASSYTGYPYNEQFF,TGTGCCAGCAGTTACACAGGGTATCCCTACAATGAGCAGTTCTTC
few,TRBJ2-3,-,TRBV11-2,CASGLFWGSTDTQYF,TGTGCCAGCGGCTTATTTTGGGGGAGCACAGATACGCAGTATTTT
-,TRBJ2-1,-,TRBV19,CVSSIQGEQFF,TGTGTCAGTAGTATTCAGGGTGAGCAGTTCTTC
-,TRBJ2-7,-,TRBV20-1,CSASQSSQGYEQYF,TGCAGTGCTAGCCAGTCGTCCCAGGGCTACGAGCAGTACTTC